These 27 T cell receptor beta chains share one sample of origin, sequenced in a study of blood T cell repertoires in COVID-19. Only in-frame clones appear in the TCRdb table, and some are missing; sequencing was by immunoSEQ multiplex PCR. Of over 200,000 clones listed, 88% are singletons. The sequencing sample was made of peripheral blood. Source of these receptors: a woman aged 60-75 years with acute or convalescent COVID-19.

A remark on this clone: Other DNA sequences in the sample encode the same CDR3. This chain links TRBV18 with TRBJ2-5, with 7 bases matching TRBD1. The CDR3 has 14 amino acids. After removal of 2 bases from V and 5 bases from J, the junction contained 5 bases not matched to a gene. Germline CDR1 and CDR2: KGHSH and LQKENI. DNA for the CDR3: TGTGCCAGCTCACCAATCGACAGGGTGGAGACCCAGTACTTC. The encoded protein is CASSPIDRVETQYF.

The rearrangement joins TRBV4-3 to TRBJ2-5, with 7 bases identical to TRBD2. This CDR3 is built from 14 residues. Losses at the gene ends were 1 base for V and 4 bases for J; bases not matched to a gene: 3. Germline-derived CDR1 and CDR2 are LGHNA and YSLEER. DNA for the CDR3: TGCGCCAGCAGCCAAGTCTCTAGCGGAGAGACCCAGTACTTC. Translated: CASSQVSSGETQYF.

The chain combines TRBV15 with TRBJ2-2; unclear D gene. V dropped 1 base and J dropped 6 bases, with 6 bases sitting between them. The V gene's germline CDR1 is LNHNV and CDR2 YYDKDF (reference sequence). CDR3 length: 13 amino acids. The CDR3 sequence: CATSRVPSGELFF. CDR3 DNA: TGTGCCACCAGCAGAGTCCCATCCGGGGAGCTGTTTTTT.

V and J are TRBV3-1 (or the pseudogene TRBV3-2) and TRBJ1-3; D remains ambiguous. V was clipped by 2 bases and J by 0 bases, with 11 bases between them. CDR1 and CDR2 from the germline V gene are LGHDT and YNNKEL (reference sequence). This CDR3 is 16 amino acids long. CDR3 sequence reads: CASSQPSGSSGNTIYF. The CDR3 DNA reads as TGTGCCAGCAGCCAACCTTCTGGCAGCTCTGGAAACACCATATATTTT.

V usage is TRBV6-6 and J usage is TRBJ1-5, with 9 bases matching TRBD1. The V gene end was trimmed by 7 bases and the J gene end by 1 base; junction bases not matched to a gene: 11. The CDR3 covers 17 residues. The V gene's germline CDR1 is MNHNY and CDR2 SVGAGI (reference sequence). The DNA for the CDR3 is TGTGCCAGCATTCGAATGGGGACAGGGCTCAGCAATCAGCCCCAGCATTTT. Amino acid sequence: CASIRMGTGLSNQPQHF.

V usage is TRBV28 and J usage is TRBJ2-3; tentative D call: TRBD2 (5 bases). Trimming cost V 5 bases and J 4 bases, with 13 bases left between them. CDR3 length: 14 amino acids. Germline CDR1 is MDHEN and CDR2 is SYDVKM. CDR3 region: CASSTPGMADTQYF. The CDR3 DNA follows: TGTGCCAGCAGTACTCCGGGAATGGCAGATACGCAGTATTTT.

The chain employs TRBV28 and TRBJ2-3, with 7 bases identical to TRBD2. V lost 5 bases, J lost 6 bases, and 11 bases stayed unmatched. Looked up from germline, CDR1 is MDHEN and CDR2 is SYDVKM. The CDR3 totals 15 residues. The CDR3 loop reads CASSLFGGSTDTQYF. The CDR3 DNA reads as TGTGCCAGCAGTCTTTTTGGCGGGAGTACGGATACGCAGTATTTT.

The chain employs TRBV19 and TRBJ2-1, with 10 bases identical to TRBD2. Trimming cost V 3 bases and J 6 bases; bases outside gene matches: 11. CDR3 length: 17 amino acids. Germline lookup yields CDR1 LNHDA and CDR2 SQIVND (reference sequence). CDR3 sequence: CASSIQASGGWGNEQFF. The CDR3 DNA is TGTGCCAGTAGTATCCAAGCTAGCGGGGGTTGGGGCAATGAGCAGTTCTTC. Together with reference TRBV19 and TRBJ2-1, the CDR3 gives the full variable domain: DGGITQSPKYLFRKEGQNVTLSCEQNLNHDAMYWYRQDPGQGLRLIYYSQIVNDFQKGDIAEGYSVSREKKESFPLTVTSAQKNPTAFYLCASSIQASGGWGNEQFFGPGTRLTVL.

The chain carries TRBV19 and TRBJ1-2; 7 nucleotides align to TRBD1. Germline lookup yields CDR1 LNHDA and CDR2 SQIVND (reference sequence). V was clipped by 1 base and J by 4 bases; unmatched bases: 6. This CDR3 comprises 15 residues. DNA for the CDR3: TGTGCCAGTAGTATAGGAGGGGGCGGACGCTATGGCTACACCTTC. It encodes CASSIGGGGRYGYTF.

The chain joins TRBV6-5 to TRBJ1-1; D not certain. CDR1 and CDR2 (germline): MNHEY, SVGAGI. Trimming removed 5 bases from V and 2 bases from J, with 12 bases in between. This CDR3 is 14 amino acids long. CDR3 in DNA: TGTGCCAGCAGTCTCCATCAGGTCAACACTGAAGCTTTCTTT. The encoded protein is CASSLHQVNTEAFF.

This sequence joins TRBV7-2 and TRBJ2-3, with D unclear. There are 15 residues in the CDR3. Germline V gives CDR1 SGHTA, CDR2 FQGNSA. V was pared by 3 bases and J by 3 bases, with 13 bases between. CDR3 region: CASSFEARMTDTQYF. In nucleotides, the CDR3 is TGTGCCAGCAGCTTTGAGGCTAGGATGACAGATACGCAGTATTTT.

The chain is built from TRBV19 and TRBJ1-2; 7 bases match TRBD1. V gave up 6 bases and J gave up 2 bases; unmatched junction bases: 6. The CDR3 has 14 residues. The germline V gene has CDR1 LNHDA and CDR2 SQIVND (reference sequence). CDR3 amino acids: CASSLTGSNYGYTF. The CDR3 DNA is TGTGCCAGTAGCCTGACAGGGAGCAACTATGGCTACACCTTC.

The chain carries TRBV25-1 and TRBJ1-6; D gene unclear. Per the germline V gene, CDR1 is MGHDK and CDR2 is SYGVNS. V dropped 5 bases and J dropped 4 bases, with 9 bases sitting between them. The CDR3 length is 14 residues. CDR3 DNA sequence: TGTGCCAGCAGTAAAACAGTATATAATTCACCCCTCCACTTT. Translation: CASSKTVYNSPLHF. Supplemented by reference TRBV25-1 and TRBJ1-6, the full variable domain reads EADIYQTPRYLVIGTGKKITLECSQTMGHDKMYWYQQDPGMELHLIHYSYGVNSTEKGDLSSESTVSRIRTEHFPLTLESARPSHTSQYLCASSKTVYNSPLHFGNGTRLTVT.

The chain links TRBV30 to TRBJ2-7; 9 bases are shared with TRBD2. Germline V lookup: CDR1 GTSNPN, CDR2 SVGIG (reference sequence). J lost 6 bases, V lost 4 bases, and 7 bases had no gene match. The CDR3 spans 13 residues. DNA of the CDR3: TGTGCCTGGACTAGCGGGGCTACCATCGAGCAGTACTTC. This codes for CAWTSGATIEQYF.

This chain links TRBV6-5 with TRBJ1-1; 7 nucleotides align to TRBD1. CDR1 is MNHEY, CDR2 SVGAGI, per germline. The V and J ends lost 7 bases and 4 bases, in that order; junction bases with no gene match: 6. CDR3 length: 13 residues. The CDR3 DNA reads TGTGCCAGCACCCTAGGGGGCAGCACTGAAGCTTTCTTT. It yields the protein CASTLGGSTEAFF.

V and J are TRBV6-2 or TRBV6-3 and TRBJ2-7; 8 bases are a match to TRBD2. Germline loops: CDR1 MNHEY, CDR2 SVGEGT. Germline trimming cut 0 bases from V and 5 bases from J; bases unmatched to any gene: 3. This CDR3 contains 14 residues. The CDR3 protein is CASSYSAGLDEQYF. The CDR3 DNA sequence: TGTGCCAGCAGTTACTCGGCGGGACTAGACGAGCAGTACTTC.

This chain uses TRBV14 with TRBJ2-5; 7 nucleotides match TRBD1. This CDR3 is 15 amino acids long. Germline CDR1 and CDR2: SGHDN and FVKESK. V was pared by 5 bases and J by 2 bases, with 8 bases of the junction left unmatched. The CDR3 nucleotides are TGTGCCAGCAGCGCCCGGGACAGCGCACAAGAGACCCAGTACTTC. Translated: CASSARDSAQETQYF.

This clone was recorded a few times. The genes are TRBV7-9 and TRBJ2-7, with D maybe TRBD2 (7 bases). Trimming cost V 4 bases and J 3 bases, with 19 bases left between them. The CDR3 is made up of 16 amino acids. Per the germline V gene, CDR1 is SEHNR and CDR2 is FQNEAQ (reference sequence). DNA for the CDR3: TGTGCCAGCAGCTCCCCCTTAGGGGGGGTGGGCTACGAGCAGTACTTC. Its translation: CASSSPLGGVGYEQYF. The variable domain in full, completed from reference TRBV7-9 and TRBJ2-7, reads DTGVSQNPRHKITKRGQNVTFRCDPISEHNRLYWYRQTLGQGPEFLTYFQNEAQLEKSRLLSDRFSAERPKGSFSTLEIQRTEQGDSAMYLCASSSPLGGVGYEQYFGPGTRLTVT.

The chain joins TRBV30 to TRBJ1-5; 9 bases map to TRBD1. There are 15 residues in the CDR3. Losses at the gene ends were 0 bases for V and 6 bases for J; bases not matched to a gene: 6. Germline CDR1 GTSNPN, CDR2 SVGIG (reference sequence). The CDR3 protein is CAWSVPGTGFQPQHF. In nucleotides, the CDR3 is TGTGCCTGGAGTGTACCGGGGACAGGGTTTCAGCCCCAGCATTTT. Filled out from reference TRBV30 and TRBJ1-5, the complete variable domain reads SQTIHQWPATLVQPVGSPLSLECTVEGTSNPNLYWYRQAAGRGLQLLFYSVGIGQISSEVPQNLSASRPQDRQFILSSKKLLLSDSGFYLCAWSVPGTGFQPQHFGDGTRLSIL.

The rearrangement uses TRBV18 and TRBJ2-5; 9 bases map to TRBD1. This CDR3 is 14 amino acids long. CDR1 and CDR2 from the germline V gene are KGHSH and LQKENI. The ends lost 4 bases at V and 5 bases at J; junction bases unmatched: 5. The CDR3 DNA is TGTGCCAGCTCACGGGGACAGGGACAGGAGACCCAGTACTTC. Amino acids: CASSRGQGQETQYF.

The J gene is TRBJ1-1, the V gene TRBV19, with 9 bases identical to TRBD1. There are 13 residues in the CDR3. V was pared by 8 bases and J by 3 bases, with 4 bases of the junction left unmatched. In germline, CDR1 is LNHDA, CDR2 SQIVND (reference sequence). The CDR3 DNA follows: TGTGCCAGTGCAAGGGACAGGGACACTGAAGCTTTCTTT. Translation gives CASARDRDTEAFF.

The gene calls are TRBV24-1 and TRBJ2-2; 12 bases agree with TRBD2. The V gene end was trimmed by 3 bases and the J gene end by 4 bases; junction bases not matched to a gene: 5. The CDR3 loop spans 17 amino acids. Germline CDR1 reads KGHDR; CDR2 reads SFDVKD. The CDR3 sequence is CATSDPTSGSGTGELFF. The CDR3 region has the DNA TGTGCCACCAGTGATCCGACTAGCGGGAGTGGCACCGGGGAGCTGTTTTTT.

The chain joins TRBV2 to TRBJ2-1, with 7 bases matching TRBD2. V shed 7 bases, J shed 5 bases, and the junction held 11 bases outside the gene matches. The CDR3 length is 15 residues. In germline, CDR1 is SNHLY, CDR2 FYNNEI. The CDR3 spells CASISAGGSNNEQFF. The CDR3, as DNA: TGTGCCAGCATTTCGGCCGGGGGGTCTAACAATGAGCAGTTCTTC.

This chain uses TRBV5-4 with TRBJ1-2; 7 bases line up with TRBD1. Trimming removed 3 bases from V and 5 bases from J; junction bases left unmatched: 7. The CDR3 covers 14 residues. CDR1 and CDR2 from the germline V gene are SGHNT and YYREEE (reference sequence). The CDR3 DNA follows: TGTGCCAGCAGCTACATCCGGGACAGTTATGGCTACACCTTC. It is translated as CASSYIRDSYGYTF.

Only a few counts were recorded for this clone. The chain links TRBV5-1 to TRBJ1-1; D is possibly TRBD1 (6 bases). The CDR3 has 15 residues. Germline values: CDR1 SGHRS, CDR2 YFSETQ. Trimming cost V 4 bases and J 3 bases, with 16 bases left between them. CDR3 in amino acids: CASSGDSGVYTEAFF. The CDR3 nucleotides read TGCGCCAGCAGCGGTGACTCAGGGGTTTACACTGAAGCTTTCTTT.

The chain joins TRBV5-5 to TRBJ2-1; 9 bases line up with TRBD2. CDR1 and CDR2 from the germline V gene are SGHKS and YYEKEE (reference sequence). The CDR3 has 13 amino acids. V trimming: 3 bases; J trimming: 7 bases; junction bases outside the gene matches: 2. As DNA, the CDR3 is TGTGCCAGCAGCTCTAGCGGGACAAATGAGCAGTTCTTC. It translates to CASSSSGTNEQFF.

This sequence joins TRBV30 and TRBJ1-5, with a possible D match to TRBD1 (6 bases). Trimming stripped 3 bases from V and 7 bases from J, with 13 bases between. In germline, CDR1 is GTSNPN, CDR2 SVGIG (reference sequence). This CDR3 is built from 13 residues. The CDR3 bases are TGTGCCTGGAGCGTTGGGGGGGGCCAGCCCCAGCATTTT. Its translation is CAWSVGGGQPQHF.